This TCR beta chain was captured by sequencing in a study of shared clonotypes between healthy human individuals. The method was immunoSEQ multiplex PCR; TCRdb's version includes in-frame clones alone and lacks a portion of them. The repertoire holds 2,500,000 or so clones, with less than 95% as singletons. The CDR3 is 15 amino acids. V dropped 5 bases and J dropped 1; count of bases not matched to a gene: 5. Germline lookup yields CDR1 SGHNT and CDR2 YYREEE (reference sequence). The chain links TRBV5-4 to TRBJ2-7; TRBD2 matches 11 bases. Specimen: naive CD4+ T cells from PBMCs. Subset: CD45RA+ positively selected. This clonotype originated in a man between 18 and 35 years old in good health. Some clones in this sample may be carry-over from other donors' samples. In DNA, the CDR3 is TGTGCCAGCAGGCCGGGACTAGCGGCATCCTACGAGCAGTACTTC. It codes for CASRPGLAASYEQYF.